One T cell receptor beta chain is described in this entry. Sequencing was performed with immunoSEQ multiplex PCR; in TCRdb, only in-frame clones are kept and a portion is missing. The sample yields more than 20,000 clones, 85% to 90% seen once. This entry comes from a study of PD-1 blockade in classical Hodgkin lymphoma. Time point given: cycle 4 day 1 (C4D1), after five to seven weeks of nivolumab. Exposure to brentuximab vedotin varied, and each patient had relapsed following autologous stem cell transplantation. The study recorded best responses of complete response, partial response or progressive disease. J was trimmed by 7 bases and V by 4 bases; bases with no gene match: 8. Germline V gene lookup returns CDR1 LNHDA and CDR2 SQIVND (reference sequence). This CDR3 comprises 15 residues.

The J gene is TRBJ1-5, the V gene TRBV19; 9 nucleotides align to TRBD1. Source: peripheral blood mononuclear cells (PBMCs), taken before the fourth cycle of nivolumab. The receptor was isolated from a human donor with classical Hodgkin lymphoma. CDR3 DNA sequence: TGTGCCAGTAGTAATAGCCCACAGGGGGCCCAGCCCCAGCATTTT. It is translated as CASSNSPQGAQPQHF.